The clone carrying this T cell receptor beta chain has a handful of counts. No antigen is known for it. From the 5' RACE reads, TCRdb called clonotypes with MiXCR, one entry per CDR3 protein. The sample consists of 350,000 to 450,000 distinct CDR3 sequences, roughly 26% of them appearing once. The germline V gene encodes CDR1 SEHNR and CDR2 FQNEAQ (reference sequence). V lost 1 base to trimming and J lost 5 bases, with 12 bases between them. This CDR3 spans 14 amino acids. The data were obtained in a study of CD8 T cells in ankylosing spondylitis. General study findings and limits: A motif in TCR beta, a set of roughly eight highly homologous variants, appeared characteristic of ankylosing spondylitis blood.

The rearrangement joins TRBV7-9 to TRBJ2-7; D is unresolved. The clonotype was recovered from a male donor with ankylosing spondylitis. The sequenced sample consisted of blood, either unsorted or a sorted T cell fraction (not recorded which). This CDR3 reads CASSLVGYNDEQYF. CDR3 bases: TGTGCCAGCAGCTTAGTAGGGTACAACGACGAGCAGTACTTC.